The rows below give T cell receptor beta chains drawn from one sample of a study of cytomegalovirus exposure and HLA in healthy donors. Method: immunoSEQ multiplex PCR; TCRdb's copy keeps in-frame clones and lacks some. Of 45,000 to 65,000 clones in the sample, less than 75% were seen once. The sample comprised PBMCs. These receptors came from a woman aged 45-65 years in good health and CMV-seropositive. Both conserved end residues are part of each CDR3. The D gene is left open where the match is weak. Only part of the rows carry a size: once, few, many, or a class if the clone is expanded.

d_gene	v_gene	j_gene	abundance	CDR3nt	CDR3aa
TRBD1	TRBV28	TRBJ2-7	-	TGTGCCAGCAGTGGGCGGACAGGTGGTCACGAGCAGTACTTC	CASSGRTGGHEQYF
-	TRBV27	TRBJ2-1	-	TGTGCCAGCAGTCGGGGGACAGAATACAATGAGCAGTTCTTC	CASSRGTEYNEQFF
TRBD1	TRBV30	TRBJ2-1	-	TGTGCCTGGGGGGACAGCAGCTCCTACAATGAGCAGTTCTTC	CAWGDSSSYNEQFF
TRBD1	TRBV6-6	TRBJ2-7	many	TGTGCCAGCAGTTTTACAGGGGGTCTCCTTCCCTACGAGCAGTACTTC	CASSFTGGLLPYEQYF
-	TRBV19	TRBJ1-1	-	TGTGCCAGTAGCCCGGCCCCCAGGGTGGAGGGCACTGAAGCTTTCTTT	CASSPAPRVEGTEAFF
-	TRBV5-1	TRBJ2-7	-	TGCGCCAGCAGCTCACAGGGTAGCCGTGTGAGCTCCTACGAGCAGTACTTC	CASSSQGSRVSSYEQYF
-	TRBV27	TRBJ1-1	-	TGTGCCAGCAGTTTCACGGGGAGGAATGAAGCTTTCTTT	CASSFTGRNEAFF
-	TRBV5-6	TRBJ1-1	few	TGTGCCAGCAGCCCTGACATTGGCACTGAAGCTTTCTTT	CASSPDIGTEAFF
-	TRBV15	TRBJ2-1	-	TGTGCCACCAGCAGAGAACCTCCTAGCTCCAATGAGCAGTTCTTC	CATSREPPSSNEQFF
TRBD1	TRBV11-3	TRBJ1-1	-	TGTGCCAGCAGCTCCCGGACAGGGAACACTGAAGCTTTCTTT	CASSSRTGNTEAFF
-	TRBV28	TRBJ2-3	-	TGTGCCAGCACTTTCGGCGGAGGAGCCACAGATACGCAGTATTTT	CASTFGGGATDTQYF
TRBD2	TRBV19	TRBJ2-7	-	TGTGCCAGTAGTATCCAGCGGGGGTTTACCTACGAGCAGTACTTC	CASSIQRGFTYEQYF